The clone carrying this T cell receptor beta chain appeared a few times. MiXCR, run by TCRdb on the RT-PCR reads, gives a single entry per CDR3 protein. Among some 960,000 distinct CDR3 sequences, roughly 17% were seen once, and the ten largest hold approximately 5.9%. CDR3 length: 15 amino acids. Germline V gene lookup returns CDR1 MGHDK and CDR2 SYGVNS. V dropped 1 base and J dropped 8 bases, with 12 bases sitting between them. This sample is part of a study of patients and donors after allogeneic stem cell transplantation. Specimen: blood, either unsorted or a sorted T cell fraction (not recorded which). This clonotype was sampled from a human donor who was either an allogeneic HSCT recipient or a stem cell or donor lymphocyte infusion donor (not recorded which). It is not recorded whose cells these are; they may come from a transplant donor. The chain has TRBV25-1 and TRBJ1-6; D is unclear. The CDR3 bases are TGTGCCAGCAGTGAATCTGGGGTTGGGGATTCACCCCTCCACTTT. It encodes CASSESGVGDSPLHF.